Shown below are 6 T cell receptor beta chains from a single sample sequenced in a study of blood T cells in healthy people across ages. With a J-beta primer mix and a sample-barcoded 5' primer, a second PCR ran about 7 to 11 cycles. TCRdb itself ran the 5' RACE reads through MiXCR, one entry per CDR3 protein. The sample includes under 1 million distinct CDR3 sequences, around 43% of them seen just once. Sample: blood. The receptors here all came from a man aged 60-69 years in good health.

V gene TRBV6-6 combines with J gene TRBJ1-4, with D possibly being TRBD1 (5 bases). V was clipped by 0 bases and J by 3 bases, with 8 bases between them. Germline CDR1 MNHNY, CDR2 SVGAGI (reference sequence). The CDR3 is made up of 15 amino acids. CDR3 bases: TGTGCCAGCAGTTACTCGGGGGGACCTAATGAAAAACTGTTTTTT. Translation: CASSYSGGPNEKLFF.

This clonotype was counted only a few times. This sequence joins TRBV5-1 and TRBJ1-1, with TRBD1 identical over 11 bases. Germline V lookup: CDR1 SGHRS, CDR2 YFSETQ. J was trimmed by 6 bases and V by 2 bases; bases with no gene match: 6. CDR3 size: 15 residues. CDR3 DNA: TGCGCCAGCAGCTTATACGGACAGGGGGCGGCTGAAGCTTTCTTT. It is translated as CASSLYGQGAAEAFF.

This clonotype was seen a few times. This chain joins TRBV6-1 and TRBJ2-7; D tentatively reads TRBD1 or TRBD2 (5 bases each). The CDR3 runs 15 residues. Germline CDR1 and CDR2: MNHNS and SASEGT. V lost 4 bases, J lost 3 bases, and 16 bases lay in between. The CDR3 DNA follows: TGTGCCAGCAGTGGTGGGGGACCCGTTTTCTACGAGCAGTACTTC. Its translation: CASSGGGPVFYEQYF.

The sample holds a few counts of this clonotype. The chain links TRBV27 to TRBJ1-1; tentative D call: TRBD1 (6 bases). There are 15 residues in the CDR3. Germline lookup yields CDR1 MNHEY and CDR2 SMNVEV (reference sequence). Trimming stripped 0 bases from V and 0 bases from J, with 8 bases between. This CDR3 is CASSLSGGLNTEAFF. The CDR3 bases are TGTGCCAGCAGTTTATCCGGGGGCTTGAACACTGAAGCTTTCTTT.

This clonotype has more than one count but fewer than ten. V gene TRBV4-1 combines with J gene TRBJ2-5; 8 bases are shared with TRBD1. Germline V gene sequence: CDR1 MGHRA, CDR2 YSYEKL. The CDR3 sequence is 16 residues long. With 0 bases clipped from V and 1 base from J, the junction kept 4 bases outside the gene matches. The CDR3 DNA sequence: TGCGCCAGCAGCCAAGATATAGGACAGGGCCAAGAGACCCAGTACTTC. Its translation: CASSQDIGQGQETQYF.

The chain has TRBV20-1 and TRBJ2-5; 10 bases agree with TRBD2. This CDR3 is built from 14 residues. In germline, CDR1 is DFQATT, CDR2 SNEGSKA (reference sequence). The junction had 2 bases not matched to a gene; V was cut back by 2 bases and J by 2 bases. The CDR3 spells CSARLAGAQETQYF. DNA for the CDR3: TGCAGTGCTAGACTAGCGGGGGCGCAAGAGACCCAGTACTTC.